Below, one T cell receptor (beta chain) is given with its context. The specificity of this receptor is unknown. No base-level quality is on record; no much larger clone is a single base apart. Peripheral blood CD8+ and CD4+ T cells from healthy donors, Susac syndrome patients and multiple sclerosis patients were profiled by high-throughput TCR beta sequencing. The Susac syndrome patients fulfilled recently defined diagnostic criteria for either definite or probable disease. CD8+ TEMRA cells were enriched by FACS, while bulk CD8+ and CD4+ T cells were purified by magnetic negative isolation. Blood was collected in EDTA tubes and processed within 24 hours, with PBMCs isolated through density gradient centrifugation. PBMCs intended for TCR sequencing were cryopreserved in liquid nitrogen and thawed later in a water bath at 37 degrees C. The sorted or isolated CD4+, CD8+ and CD8+ TEMRA cells reached a purity of at least 90%.

The CDR3 runs 13 residues from the cysteine to the phenylalanine. The CDR3 DNA has 39 bases and is translated from base 1. Via the germline V gene, CDR1 is MDHEN and CDR2 SYDVKM. Trimming at the junction amounts to 7 bases on V and 9 bases on J, and the germline ends lie 18 bases apart. The sample originates from a study of CD8 T cells in Susac syndrome (dated by TCRdb to 2018 to 2020). For the wider study: Among the Susac syndrome patients who were sequenced, clinically active disease was present in over 5 and clinical remission was observed in about eight. At blood withdrawal, Susac syndrome patients were either therapy-naive, taking corticosteroids (in some cases with IVIg as well), or taking IVIg alone. Repertoire sequencing was used to test whether CD8+ T cell activation and differentiation in Susac syndrome was antigen driven. What the work shows at the level of the full study, not this receptor alone: The number of individuals in the TCR sequencing and HLA analysis was recognized as being relatively small. In the CD4+ T cell repertoire of Susac syndrome patients, clonal expansion was not detected.

RNA was extracted using the RNeasy kit, and about 0.45 to 1 ug of the RNA was reverse transcribed with random hexamers. The immunoSEQ multiplex PCR assay, covering 54 Vbeta and 13 Jbeta segments, was used to amplify TCR beta CDR3 regions. Bias from PCR amplification was corrected by using a synthetic template baseline for primer optimization and for computational correction. Per the source publication's procedure: Only productive sequences were kept, with reads annotated to V, D and J genes according to IMGT and analyzed in immunoSEQ Analyzer. Clonality was computed as one minus Shannon entropy normalized by log2 of the number of productive unique sequences. For each patient and control, public and private clones were evaluated among the 100 most prevalent clones. Clones were defined as Susac-specific when absent from the healthy and MS cohorts, from over a thousand published viral clones and from other ImmuneACCESS disease sequences. TCRdb itself trimmed the public reads at Q25 with fastp, ran MiXCR and retained productive beta chains. Rows are combined by CDR3 protein, so each entry shows the most common genes and DNA. For this entry, the V and J calls and clone size follow TCRdb and not the study's own pipeline. This sample lists about 190,000 distinct CDR3 sequences; approximately 95% were detected once. 0.098% of the sample comes from the top ten.

The rearrangement joined TRBV28 to TRBJ1-2; TRBD1 could be the D gene, as 6 bases match. The sample comprised CD4+ T cells from PBMCs. The receptor was derived from a human donor with Susac syndrome. The DNA reads as follows: TGTGCCAGCACCGGGGACACCCAAGCAAGCTACACCTTC. Its amino acids are CASTGDTQASYTF.